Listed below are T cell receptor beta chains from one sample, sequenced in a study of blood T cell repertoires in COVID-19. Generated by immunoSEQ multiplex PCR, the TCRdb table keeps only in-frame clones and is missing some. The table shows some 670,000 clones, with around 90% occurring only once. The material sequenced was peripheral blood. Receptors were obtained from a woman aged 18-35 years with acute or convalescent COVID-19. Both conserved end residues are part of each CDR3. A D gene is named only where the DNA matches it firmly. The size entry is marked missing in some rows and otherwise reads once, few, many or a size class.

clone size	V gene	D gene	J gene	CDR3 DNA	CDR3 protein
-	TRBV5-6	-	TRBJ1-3	TGTGCCAGCAGCTTGGGCAGCGCGAACACCATATATTTT	CASSLGSANTIYF
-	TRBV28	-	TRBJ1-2	TGTGCCAGCAGTTTAACGGCGGAGGACTATGGCTACACCTTC	CASSLTAEDYGYTF
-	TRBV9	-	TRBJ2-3	TGTGCCAGCAGCGTAGCTAGCCGCACAGATACGCAGTATTTT	CASSVASRTDTQYF
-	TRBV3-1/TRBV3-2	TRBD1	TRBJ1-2	TGTGCCAGCAGCCAAGATGGACAGGGGAAATTCTATGGCTACACCTTC	CASSQDGQGKFYGYTF
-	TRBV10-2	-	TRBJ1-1	TGCGCCAGCAGCTCGGACAGCCTGAACACTGAAGCTTTCTTT	CASSSDSLNTEAFF
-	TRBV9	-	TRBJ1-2	TGTGCCAGCAGCGTAGCTGACCCTCGGACAGTCCCCTATGGCTACACCTTC	CASSVADPRTVPYGYTF
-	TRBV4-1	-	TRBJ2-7	TGCGCCAGCAGCCAAGATCCGACTAACCTCTACGAGCAGTACTTC	CASSQDPTNLYEQYF
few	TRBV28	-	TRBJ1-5	TGTGCCAGCAGAAGGGGAGGGGAAATAGGAGGCAGCAATCAGCCCCAGCATTTT	CASRRGGEIGGSNQPQHF
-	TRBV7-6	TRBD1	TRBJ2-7	TGTGCCAGCAGCTTATTACCCTTGATGAGGGACAGGGACTACGAGCAGTACTTC	CASSLLPLMRDRDYEQYF
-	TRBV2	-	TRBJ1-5	TGTGCCAGCAGTGACGAAAGGGGTGGGCAGCCCCAGCATTTT	CASSDERGGQPQHF
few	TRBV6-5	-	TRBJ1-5	TGTGCCAGCAGTTACTCGAGTCGGCTGCCCTTGAGGACCCAGCATTTT	CASSYSSRLPLRTQHF
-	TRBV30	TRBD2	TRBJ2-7	TGTGCCTGGAGTGTGGGGACTAGCGGGGGCTACGAGCAGTACTTC	CAWSVGTSGGYEQYF
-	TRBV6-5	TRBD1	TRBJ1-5	TGTGCCAGCAATGCAGGGGGCTTCGGCAATCAGCCCCAGCATTTT	CASNAGGFGNQPQHF
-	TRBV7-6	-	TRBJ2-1	TGTGCCAGCAGCTTAGCTCTGTACAATGAGCAGTTCTTC	CASSLALYNEQFF
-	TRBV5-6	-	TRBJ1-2	TGTGCCAGCAGCTTGGGAGGTTCGGGAGGCTACACCTTC	CASSLGGSGGYTF
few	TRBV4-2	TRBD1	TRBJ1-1	TGTGCCAGCAGCCTCGGACAGGGATGGACTGAAGCTTTCTTT	CASSLGQGWTEAFF
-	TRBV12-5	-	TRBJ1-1	TGTGCTAGTGGTTTGTCCAACATGAACACTGAAGCTTTCTTT	CASGLSNMNTEAFF
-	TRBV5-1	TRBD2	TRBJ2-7	TGCGCCAGCAGCTTGGGTGGAGCCGGGAGGACCTACGAGCAGTACTTC	CASSLGGAGRTYEQYF
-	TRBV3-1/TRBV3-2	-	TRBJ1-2	TGTGCCAGCAGCCTTCATGATGGCTACACCTTC	CASSLHDGYTF
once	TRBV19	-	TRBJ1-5	TGTGCCAGTACCCTTCTACAGGGAAAGGCATGGAGCAATCAGCCCCAGCATTTT	CASTLLQGKAWSNQPQHF
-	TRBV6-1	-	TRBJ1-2	TGTGCCAGCAGTCCCCAGGGCCAGAACTATGGCTACACCTTC	CASSPQGQNYGYTF
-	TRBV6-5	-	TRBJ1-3	TGTGCGGGGGCAGATCAATCTTCTGGAAACACCATATATTTT	CAGADQSSGNTIYF
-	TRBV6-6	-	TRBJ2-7	TGTGCCAGCAGTTACTCCAGCGGCCAGCGCGAGCAGTACTTC	CASSYSSGQREQYF
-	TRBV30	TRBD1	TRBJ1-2	TGTGCCTGGAGTCACCGGGACAGGAGATGCTTC	CAWSHRDRRCF
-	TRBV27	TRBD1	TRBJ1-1	TGTGCCAGCAGTTTAAGGGGGCAGGGGCTCAAGACTGAAGCTTTCTTT	CASSLRGQGLKTEAFF
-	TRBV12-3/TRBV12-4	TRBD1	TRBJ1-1	TGTGCCAGCAGTCTCGGACAGGGCGGTGGGGCTTTCTTT	CASSLGQGGGAFF
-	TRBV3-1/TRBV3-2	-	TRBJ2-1	TGTGCCAGCAGCCAAGATAGGAGTTATTTGGGTGAGCAGTTCTTC	CASSQDRSYLGEQFF
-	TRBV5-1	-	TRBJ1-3	TGCGCCAGCAGCTTGAGTCCCGGACTTCAGAGCTCTGGAAACACCATATATTTT	CASSLSPGLQSSGNTIYF
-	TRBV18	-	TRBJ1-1	TGTGCCAGCTCACCACTAGGGGGGGCAGCGGCCACTGAAGCTTTCTTT	CASSPLGGAAATEAFF
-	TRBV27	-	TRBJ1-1	TGTGCCAGCAGTTTAGGTACAGGGAGGAACACTGAAGCTTTCTTT	CASSLGTGRNTEAFF
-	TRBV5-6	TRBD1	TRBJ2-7	TGTGCCAGCACCCCGGGACAGGGGTGGCACGAGCAGTACTTC	CASTPGQGWHEQYF
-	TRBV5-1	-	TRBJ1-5	TGCGCCAGCAGCTTGGGGGAGCTTAGCAATCAGCCCCAGCATTTT	CASSLGELSNQPQHF
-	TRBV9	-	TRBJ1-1	TGTGCCAGCAGCCCAAGAGGGCAAAGGAGGAACACTGAAGCTTTCTTT	CASSPRGQRRNTEAFF
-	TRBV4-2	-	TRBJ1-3	TGTGCCAGCAGCCCCAAGCGCGGGATGGGAAACACCATATATTTT	CASSPKRGMGNTIYF
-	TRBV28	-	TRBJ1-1	TGTGCCAGCACTGTACTCAGGGGAAAGGCTGAAGCTTTCTTT	CASTVLRGKAEAFF
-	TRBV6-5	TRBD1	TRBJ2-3	TGTGCCAGCAGCCGGGACAGAAACGTGGCAGATACGCAGTATTTT	CASSRDRNVADTQYF
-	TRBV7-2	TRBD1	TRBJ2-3	TGTGCCAGCAGCAGGGACAGGGTTGATACGCAGTATTTT	CASSRDRVDTQYF
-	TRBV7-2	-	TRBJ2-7	TGTGCCAGCAGCTCCAGCTCCTACGAGCAGTACTTC	CASSSSSYEQYF
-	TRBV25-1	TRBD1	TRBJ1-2	TGTGCCAGCAGTGAGGGCAGGGGGCATGGCTACACCTTC	CASSEGRGHGYTF
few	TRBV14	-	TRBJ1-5	TGTGCCAGCAGCCCAGACTACAATCAGCCCCAGCATTTT	CASSPDYNQPQHF
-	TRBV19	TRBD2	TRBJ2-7	TGTGCCAGTAGTACAGGACTAGCTGGTCCCTACGAGCAGTACTTC	CASSTGLAGPYEQYF
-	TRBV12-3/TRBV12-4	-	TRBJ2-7	TGTGCCAGCAGTCGTCCCCCCTACGAGCAGTACTTC	CASSRPPYEQYF
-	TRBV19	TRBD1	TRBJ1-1	TGTGCCAGTAGTATAAGTCGGGACAGGGCACGTGAAGCTTTCTTT	CASSISRDRAREAFF
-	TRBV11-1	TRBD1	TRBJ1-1	TGTGCCAGCAGCTCTTCGACAGGGGCGAACACTGAAGCTTTCTTT	CASSSSTGANTEAFF
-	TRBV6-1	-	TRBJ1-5	TGTGCCAGCAGTGAAGGGGGGGGCAATCAGCCCCAGCATTTT	CASSEGGGNQPQHF
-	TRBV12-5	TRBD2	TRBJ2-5	TGTGCTAGTGGTTTGCCTGCTAGCGGGGGGGAAGAGACCCAGTACTTC	CASGLPASGGEETQYF
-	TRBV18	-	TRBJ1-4	TGTGCCAGCTCACCAGACAGAAATGAAAAACTGTTTTTT	CASSPDRNEKLFF
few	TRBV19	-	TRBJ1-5	TGTGCCAGTAGTGGTGAGGCAGGGTATAGCAATCAGCCCCAGCATTTT	CASSGEAGYSNQPQHF
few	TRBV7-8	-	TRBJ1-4	TGTGCCAGCAGCTTATCTACTACTTTTAATGAAAAACTGTTTTTT	CASSLSTTFNEKLFF
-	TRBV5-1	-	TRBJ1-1	TGCGCCAGCAGCTTAGGTGGCAGGAAAGGCACTGAAGCTTTCTTT	CASSLGGRKGTEAFF
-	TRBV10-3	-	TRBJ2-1	TGTGCCATCAGCCCCGGAGGACAGAAAGCTTACAATGAGCAGTTCTTC	CAISPGGQKAYNEQFF
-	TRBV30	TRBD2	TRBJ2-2	TGTGCCTGGAGGTTTGGGGGGGAGAGTACCGGGGAGCTGTTTTTT	CAWRFGGESTGELFF
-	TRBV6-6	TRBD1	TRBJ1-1	TGTGCCAGCAGTTACAGACAGGGATGGATTCAAGCCGAAGCTTTCTTT	CASSYRQGWIQAEAFF